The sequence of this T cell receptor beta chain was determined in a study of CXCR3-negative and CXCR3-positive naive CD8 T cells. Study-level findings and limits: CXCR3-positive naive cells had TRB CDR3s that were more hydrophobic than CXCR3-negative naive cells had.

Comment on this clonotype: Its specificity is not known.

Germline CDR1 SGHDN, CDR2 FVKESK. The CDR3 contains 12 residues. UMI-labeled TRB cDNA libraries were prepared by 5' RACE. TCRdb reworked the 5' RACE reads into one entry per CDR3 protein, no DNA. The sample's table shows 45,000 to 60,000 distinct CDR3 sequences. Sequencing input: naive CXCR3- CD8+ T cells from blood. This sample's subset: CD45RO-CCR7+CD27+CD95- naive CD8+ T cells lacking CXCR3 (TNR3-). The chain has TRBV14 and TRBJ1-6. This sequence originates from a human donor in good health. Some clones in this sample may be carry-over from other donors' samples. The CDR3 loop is CASSLGYSPLHF.